This T cell receptor (beta chain) was sequenced for a study of T cell responses to AZD1222 COVID-19 vaccine. Clones were sequenced by immunoSEQ multiplex PCR, and TCRdb holds only the in-frame ones, with some missing. The data contain about 150,000 clones, 80% to 90% of them singletons. The germline V and J ends were trimmed by 4 bases and 4 bases, with 20 bases remaining between them. The CDR3 is 18 residues long. Germline lookup yields CDR1 MNHNS and CDR2 SASEGT. Notes on this clone: Its antigen is undetermined.

Whole-study findings and limits: Of spike-specific TCRs, nearly half reportedly target regions left unmutated in variants. Repertoire sampling was restricted to post-peak T cell response timepoints. Females outnumbered males among donors, who were mostly white British; clonal diversity was possibly underestimated.

The sequence came from an adult in good health. The sequences come from peripheral blood, collected on day 0 of MenACWY control vaccination. The genes are TRBV6-1 and TRBJ1-6, with unresolved D. CDR3 in amino acids: CASSAGLRPKPYNSPLHF. CDR3 nucleotides: TGTGCCAGCAGTGCGGGCCTACGGCCGAAACCTTATAATTCACCCCTCCACTTT.